The 8 T cell receptor beta chains below were found in one sample sequenced in a study of T cell changes during pregnancy in multiple sclerosis. Sequenced by immunoSEQ multiplex PCR; TCRdb stores in-frame clones only, minus some. This table has 90,000 to 130,000 clones, roughly 92% appearing once. This specimen was peripheral blood, taken in the third trimester of pregnancy. All receptors derive from a female donor with multiple sclerosis, enrolled in a pregnancy study.

The rearrangement links TRBV19 to TRBJ2-1; the match to TRBD2 covers 8 bases. Germline V CDR1 and CDR2: LNHDA, SQIVND (reference sequence). The trim removed 8 bases at V and 6 bases at J, leaving 18 bases unmatched. This CDR3 has 17 amino acids. The CDR3 sequence: CASGPAGGLAFPNEQFF. In DNA form, the CDR3 reads TGTGCCAGTGGTCCTGCTGGAGGACTAGCTTTTCCCAATGAGCAGTTCTTC.

The rearrangement joins TRBV5-1 to TRBJ2-3; TRBD2 matches at 13 bases. The V and J ends lost 4 bases and 4 bases, in that order; junction bases with no gene match: 6. CDR1 is SGHRS and CDR2 is YFSETQ in the germline V gene. The CDR3 consists of 16 residues. In DNA form, the CDR3 reads TGCGCCAGCAGCCCCATGACTAGCGGGAGGTCAGATACGCAGTATTTT. It codes for CASSPMTSGRSDTQYF.

The chain joins TRBV18 to TRBJ1-3, with D possibly being TRBD1 (6 bases). The ends were cut back, 0 bases at V and 4 bases at J, with 16 bases in the middle. CDR1 KGHSH and CDR2 LQKENI come from the germline V gene. The CDR3 consists of 17 residues. CDR3: CASSPPTGRALGNTIYF. In DNA form, the CDR3 reads TGTGCCAGCTCACCACCCACAGGGCGAGCATTAGGAAACACCATATATTTT.

In nucleotides, the CDR3 is TGTGCCGGAACAACGGGGTTCGGTTATGGCTACACCTTC. Translation gives CAGTTGFGYGYTF. This chain joins TRBV2 and TRBJ1-2; D not resolved. This CDR3 comprises 13 residues. In germline, CDR1 is SNHLY, CDR2 FYNNEI. Trimming removed 11 bases from V and 5 bases from J, with 18 bases in between. Looking up the rest from reference TRBV2 and TRBJ1-2 gives the full variable domain: EPEVTQTPSHQVTQMGQEVILRCVPISNHLYFYWYRQILGQKVEFLVSFYNNEISEKSEIFDDQFSVERPDGSNFTLKIRSTKLEDSAMYFCAGTTGFGYGYTFGSGTRLTVV.

This clone appeared a single time. The genes are TRBV5-1 and TRBJ1-1; TRBD1 agrees at 9 bases. V dropped 3 bases and J dropped 5; count of bases not matched to a gene: 5. Germline V CDR1 and CDR2: SGHRS, YFSETQ. This CDR3 is built from 14 residues. The CDR3 coding sequence is TGCGCCAGCAGCTCGGGACAGGGCTGGACTGAAGCTTTCTTT. This gives the protein CASSSGQGWTEAFF. Together with reference TRBV5-1 and TRBJ1-1, the CDR3 gives the full variable domain: KAGVTQTPRYLIKTRGQQVTLSCSPISGHRSVSWYQQTPGQGLQFLFEYFSETQRNKGNFPGRFSGRQFSNSRSEMNVSTLELGDSALYLCASSSGQGWTEAFFGQGTRLTVV.

The CDR3 sequence: CASSYRDRGRTDTQYF. CDR3 nucleotides: TGTGCCAGCAGCTACCGGGACAGGGGACGCACAGATACGCAGTATTTT. This sequence joins TRBV5-6 and TRBJ2-3, with 10 bases aligning to TRBD1. Germline assignment: CDR1 SGHDT and CDR2 YYEEEE. With V trimmed by 3 bases and J by 1 base, 5 bases remained unmatched. CDR3 length equals 16 residues.

The CDR3 loop reads CSATTGDGYTF. The DNA of the CDR3 is TGCAGTGCCACGACAGGGGATGGCTACACCTTC. The J gene is TRBJ1-2, the V gene TRBV20-1, with TRBD1 matching over 8 bases. Germline assignment: CDR1 DFQATT and CDR2 SNEGSKA (reference sequence). J was trimmed by 6 bases and V by 6 bases; bases with no gene match: 3. CDR3 length: 11 residues.

This chain uses TRBV2 with TRBJ2-2; no reliable D call. The CDR3 covers 14 residues. Germline assignment: CDR1 SNHLY and CDR2 FYNNEI. Trimming removed 3 bases at V and 1 base at J, with 6 bases between. DNA for the CDR3: TGTGCCAGCAGTGAGAGGCGGAACACCGGGGAGCTGTTTTTT. Translating gives CASSERRNTGELFF.